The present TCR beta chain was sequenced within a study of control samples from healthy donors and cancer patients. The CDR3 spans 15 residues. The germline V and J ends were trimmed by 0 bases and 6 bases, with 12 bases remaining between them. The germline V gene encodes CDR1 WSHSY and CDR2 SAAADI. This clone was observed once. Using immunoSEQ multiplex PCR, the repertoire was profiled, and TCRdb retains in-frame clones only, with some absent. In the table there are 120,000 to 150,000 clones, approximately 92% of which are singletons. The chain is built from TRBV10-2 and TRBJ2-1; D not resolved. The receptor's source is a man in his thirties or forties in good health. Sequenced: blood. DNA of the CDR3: TGCGCCAGCAGTGAGTCGATTATGGTAGCCAATGAGCAGTTCTTC. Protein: CASSESIMVANEQFF.